Following are 9 T cell receptor beta chains from one sample sequenced in a study of T cells in women clearing cervical HPV infection. Assay: immunoSEQ multiplex PCR; the TCRdb copy retains only in-frame clones and omits some. This sample's table has about 25,000 clones. The sample taken for sequencing was blood buffy coat. The receptor source for this set is a woman between 18 and 70 years old with a cervical HPV16 infection that either progressed to CIN3+ or cleared (not recorded which).

As concerns this clone: The read ends 3 residues early relative to the CDR3; the germline J gene fills the gap. The rearrangement links TRBV5-1 to TRBJ2-5, with 9 bases fitting TRBD2. The CDR3 contains 17 residues. Trimming cost V 0 bases and J 0 bases; bases outside gene matches: 6. CDR1 is SGHRS, CDR2 YFSETQ, per germline. The CDR3 sequence: CASSLVLAGLYQETQYF. The sequenced CDR3 bases are TGCGCCAGCAGCTTGGTCCTAGCGGGGCTCTACCAAGAGACC. The full variable domain, completed using reference TRBV5-1 and TRBJ2-5, is KAGVTQTPRYLIKTRGQQVTLSCSPISGHRSVSWYQQTPGQGLQFLFEYFSETQRNKGNFPGRFSGRQFSNSRSEMNVSTLELGDSALYLCASSLVLAGLYQETQYFGPGTRLLVL.

Remarks on this clone: At one end, the junction sequence differs from germline, possibly due to a read error. Read coverage stops 3 residues before the CDR3 terminus; the germline J gene supplies the remainder. Other DNA sequences of this sample code for an identical CDR3. This chain uses TRBV29-1 with TRBJ1-3; D call uncertain. The germline V gene encodes CDR1 SQVTM and CDR2 ANQGSEA. The CDR3 sequence is 14 residues long. Partial CDR3 DNA: TGCAGCGTTGCAGGCAGGAACTCTGGAAACACG. Protein: CSVAGRNSGNT. The full CDR3 protein reads CSVAGRNSGNTIYF.

On this clone: Read sequence stops 3 residues before the CDR3 end, and the germline J gene provides the missing end. This chain joins TRBV18 and TRBJ1-5; 9 nucleotides match TRBD1. This CDR3 has 18 amino acids. Losses at the gene ends were 6 bases for V and 2 bases for J; bases not matched to a gene: 14. Germline CDR1 is KGHSH and CDR2 is LQKENI. Incomplete CDR3 DNA: TGTGCCAGCTCCCCGGGACAGGGTTTCCCCGAGCGCAATCAGCCC. Amino acid sequence: CASSPGQGFPERNQP. In full, the CDR3 is CASSPGQGFPERNQPQHF.

Its frequency marks this clone as medium-sized. The CDR3 extends 3 residues past the end of the read, so its final part is completed from the germline J gene. V usage is TRBV5-4 and J usage is TRBJ2-2; D is possibly TRBD1 or TRBD2 (5 bases each). Germline V gene lookup returns CDR1 SGHNT and CDR2 YYREEE (reference sequence). V gave up 1 base and J gave up 7 bases, with 8 bases separating them. The CDR3 has 13 amino acids. The part of the CDR3 DNA that was read is TGTGCCAGCAGCTTGAGGGGAGTCGGGGAG. As protein: CASSLRGVGE. The CDR3 as a whole reads CASSLRGVGELFF.

As concerns this clone: The read stops 3 residues short of the end of the CDR3; the missing end is completed from the germline J gene. V is TRBV2 and J is TRBJ1-2, with D hard to call. The germline V gene encodes CDR1 SNHLY and CDR2 FYNNEI. V lost 5 bases and J lost 3, with 7 bases in between. This CDR3 has 12 amino acids. CDR3 bases read: TGTGCCAGCAGTCGCACAGACTATGGC. Its protein product is CASSRTDYG. The whole CDR3 sequence reads CASSRTDYGYTF.

Turning to this clone: With the read ending 3 residues before the CDR3 end, the germline J gene is used to fill in that end. The chain links TRBV29-1 to TRBJ2-5; 8 positions match TRBD2. V lost 3 bases to trimming and J lost 1 base; unmatched junction nucleotides: 7. This CDR3 has 15 residues. The germline gives CDR1 SQVTM, CDR2 ANQGSEA. CDR3 DNA, as far as it was read: TGCAGCGTTGATAGGGCGGGGGGCGTCCAAGAGACC. Translating gives CSVDRAGGVQET. The entire CDR3 protein reads CSVDRAGGVQETQYF. The whole variable domain, filled in from reference TRBV29-1 and TRBJ2-5, reads SAVISQKPSRDICQRGTSLTIQCQVDSQVTMMFWYRQQPGQSLTLIATANQGSEATYESGFVIDKFPISRPNLTFSTLTVSNMSPEDSSIYLCSVDRAGGVQETQYFGPGTRLLVL.

Turning to this clone: The read is 3 residues too short to cover the CDR3 end, so that end is filled in from the germline J gene. This chain joins TRBV5-4 and TRBJ2-5; D is unresolved. With 0 bases removed from V and 2 bases from J, the gap between germline ends came to 8 bases. The CDR3 totals 14 residues. The germline V gene has CDR1 SGHNT and CDR2 YYREEE (reference sequence). The sequenced part of the CDR3 DNA is TGTGCCAGCAGCTTGGACAGTATACAAGAGACC. Encoded protein: CASSLDSIQET. The full CDR3 protein is CASSLDSIQETQYF.

Note on this clone: The observed sequence ends 3 residues before the CDR3 terminus, with the missing tail filled in from the germline J gene. The rearrangement joins TRBV7-2 to TRBJ2-4, with 9 bases matching TRBD1. The CDR3 is 15 amino acids. Germline CDR1 SGHTA, CDR2 FQGNSA. Incomplete CDR3 DNA: TGTGCCAGCAGCCCCTGGGACAGGGATTACTATGGT. Translation: CASSPWDRDYYG. The whole CDR3 is CASSPWDRDYYGQYF. Full variable domain (rest looked up from reference TRBV7-2 and TRBJ2-4): GAGVSQSPSNKVTEKGKDVELRCDPISGHTALYWYRQSLGQGLEFLIYFQGNSAPDKSGLPSDRFSAERTGGSVSTLTIQRTQQEDSAVYLCASSPWDRDYYGQYFGAGTRLSVL.

Regarding this clone: The read is 3 residues too short to cover the CDR3 end, so that end is filled in from the germline J gene. The chain couples TRBV19 to TRBJ1-1, with 7 bases matching TRBD1. This CDR3 has 15 amino acids. Germline V gene data show CDR1 as LNHDA and CDR2 as SQIVND (reference sequence). The CDR3 DNA, read in part, is TGTGCCAGTAGCTATAGACAGGGAGAAAACAATGAG. Translated: CASSYRQGENNE. The entire CDR3 protein reads CASSYRQGENNEAFF. Full variable domain (rest looked up from reference TRBV19 and TRBJ1-1): DGGITQSPKYLFRKEGQNVTLSCEQNLNHDAMYWYRQDPGQGLRLIYYSQIVNDFQKGDIAEGYSVSREKKESFPLTVTSAQKNPTAFYLCASSYRQGENNEAFFGQGTRLTVV.